The clone carrying this T cell receptor (beta chain) was found a few times. Antigen specificity is unknown. This entry comes from a study of beta chain features in type 1 diabetes. TCRB transcripts that were expressed got sequenced, as all of the isolated RNA had been reverse transcribed. Some clones are missing from TCRdb's copy, which holds only in-frame ones; the method was immunoSEQ multiplex PCR. The table records 550,000 to 850,000 clones, 13% of them present only once. Study-level findings and limits: Within each of all four CD4+ subsets, Type 1 diabetes patients had TCRB CDR3s that were moderately but significantly shorter. The study found that naive, central memory and Treg TCRB repertoires appeared more similar in patients than in healthy donors. In cDNA sequencing, cells with high TCR expression could be over-represented.

Germline CDR1 is SGHDT and CDR2 is YYEEEE. CDR3 length: 13 amino acids. V lost 0 bases, J lost 14 bases, and 16 bases lay in between. This receptor was taken from a man between 18 and 35 years old with type 1 diabetes. The sample consisted of naive CD4+ T cells from blood. This chain joins TRBV5-6 and TRBJ2-3, with D possibly being TRBD1 or TRBD2 (5 bases each). The CDR3 sequence: CASSLALGVDLYF. The CDR3 DNA is TGTGCCAGCAGCTTGGCTTTGGGGGTTGATTTGTATTTT. The complete variable domain, with remaining parts taken from reference TRBV5-6 and TRBJ2-3, reads DAGVTQSPTHLIKTRGQQVTLRCSPKSGHDTVSWYQQALGQGPQFIFQYYEEEERQRGNFPDRFSGHQFPNYSSELNVNALLLGDSALYLCASSLALGVDLYFGPGTRLTVL.